These T cell receptor beta chains were read from a single sample in a study of regulatory T cells in long-lasting Graves disease. Each CDR3 protein gets one entry after TCRdb re-called the multiplex PCR reads with MiXCR. The sample shows over 350,000 distinct CDR3 sequences, approximately 16% of them seen only once. Separately, the same data were catalogued under a study of T cells in Graves' hyperthyroidism and ophthalmopathy.

Source: peripheral blood mononuclear cells (PBMCs), taken at new diagnosis, from a patient treated with antithyroid drugs. The receptors stem from a woman in her thirties or forties with Graves disease. Each CDR3 is given with its conserved first and last residue. A D gene is named only where the DNA matches it firmly. Size is omitted from some rows. Given values are once, few, many or a class for expanded clones.

d_gene: NA; v_gene: TRBV20-1; len: 14; j_gene: TRBJ2-7; abundance: many; CDR3nt: TGCAGTGCTAGAGGGGAAACTCTCTCCTACGAGCAGTACTTC; CDR3aa: CSARGETLSYEQYF
d_gene: NA; v_gene: TRBV15; len: 15; j_gene: TRBJ2-3; abundance: few; CDR3nt: TGTGCCACCAGCAGAGGGCTGCCGGGCACAGATACGCAGTATTTT; CDR3aa: CATSRGLPGTDTQYF
d_gene: NA; v_gene: TRBV7-6; len: 15; j_gene: TRBJ2-3; abundance: many; CDR3nt: TGTGCCAGCAGCCCTAACTCCCGAGGCACAGATACGCAGTATTTT; CDR3aa: CASSPNSRGTDTQYF
d_gene: NA; v_gene: TRBV6-2/TRBV6-3; len: 13; j_gene: TRBJ2-1; abundance: NA; CDR3nt: TGTGCCAGCAGTCTTACTAGGGCGAGGGAGCAGTTCTTC; CDR3aa: CASSLTRAREQFF
d_gene: NA; v_gene: TRBV19; len: 13; j_gene: TRBJ2-7; abundance: NA; CDR3nt: TGTGCCAGTAGTTTTCGCGGAACCTACGAGCAGCACTTC; CDR3aa: CASSFRGTYEQHF
d_gene: NA; v_gene: TRBV20-1; len: 18; j_gene: TRBJ2-1; abundance: many; CDR3nt: TGCAGTGCTAGAGATCAAAAAAGGTCTGGTTCGGGCGCACATGAGCAGTTCTTC; CDR3aa: CSARDQKRSGSGAHEQFF
d_gene: TRBD2; v_gene: TRBV5-6; len: 17; j_gene: TRBJ2-1; abundance: NA; CDR3nt: TGTGCCAGCAGCTTGGCCGGGAGTAGCGGGAAAAGAAATGAGCAGTTCTTC; CDR3aa: CASSLAGSSGKRNEQFF
d_gene: NA; v_gene: TRBV27; len: 14; j_gene: TRBJ1-6; abundance: many; CDR3nt: TGTGCCAGCAGTTTACATTTACCCGGTTCTCCCCTCCACTTT; CDR3aa: CASSLHLPGSPLHF
d_gene: NA; v_gene: TRBV4-2; len: 15; j_gene: TRBJ1-6; abundance: NA; CDR3nt: TGTGCCAGCAGCCAAGCAGCCGACATCAATTCACCCCTCCACTTT; CDR3aa: CASSQAADINSPLHF
d_gene: TRBD2; v_gene: TRBV19; len: 16; j_gene: TRBJ2-7; abundance: many; CDR3nt: TGTGCCAGTAACGCCCGGACTAGCGGTACTACCTACGAGCAGTACTTC; CDR3aa: CASNARTSGTTYEQYF
d_gene: NA; v_gene: TRBV7-3; len: 13; j_gene: TRBJ1-1; abundance: many; CDR3nt: TGTGCCAGCAGCTTGGACATGAACACTGAAGCTTTCTTT; CDR3aa: CASSLDMNTEAFF
d_gene: NA; v_gene: TRBV29-1; len: 13; j_gene: TRBJ2-1; abundance: NA; CDR3nt: TGCAGCGCCCGAGAACTTCGGTACAATGAGCAGTTCTTC; CDR3aa: CSARELRYNEQFF
d_gene: TRBD2; v_gene: TRBV6-2/TRBV6-3; len: 14; j_gene: TRBJ2-5; abundance: NA; CDR3nt: TGTGCCAGCAGTTATGGCGGGAGTTCTGAGACCCAGTACTTC; CDR3aa: CASSYGGSSETQYF
d_gene: NA; v_gene: TRBV19; len: 15; j_gene: TRBJ1-5; abundance: many; CDR3nt: TGTGCCAGTAGGCGTGCGGGCGGGAGCAATCAGCCCCAGCATTTT; CDR3aa: CASRRAGGSNQPQHF
d_gene: NA; v_gene: TRBV14; len: 15; j_gene: TRBJ2-2; abundance: many; CDR3nt: TGTGCCAGCAGCCAATTTCACAGGGTCCCCGGGGAGCTGTTTTTT; CDR3aa: CASSQFHRVPGELFF
d_gene: NA; v_gene: TRBV29-1; len: 12; j_gene: TRBJ2-3; abundance: few; CDR3nt: TGCAGCGTTGAGGGTCGCGCAGATACGCAGTATTTT; CDR3aa: CSVEGRADTQYF
d_gene: NA; v_gene: TRBV7-9; len: 13; j_gene: TRBJ1-1; abundance: few; CDR3nt: TGTGCCAGCAGCTTAGTAAGGGGCGGTGAAGCTTTCTTT; CDR3aa: CASSLVRGGEAFF
d_gene: NA; v_gene: TRBV24-1; len: 13; j_gene: TRBJ1-1; abundance: few; CDR3nt: TGTGCCACCAGTGATTCCGATGCGGCTGAAGCTTTCTTT; CDR3aa: CATSDSDAAEAFF
d_gene: NA; v_gene: TRBV2; len: 14; j_gene: TRBJ2-2; abundance: many; CDR3nt: TGTGCCAGCAGAGAAGGCGCAGGGCCCGGGGAGCTGTTTTTT; CDR3aa: CASREGAGPGELFF
d_gene: NA; v_gene: TRBV2; len: 13; j_gene: TRBJ1-5; abundance: many; CDR3nt: TGTGCCAGCAGGGACAGCGGGTTACAGCCCCAGCATTTT; CDR3aa: CASRDSGLQPQHF
d_gene: NA; v_gene: TRBV6-1; len: 14; j_gene: TRBJ1-2; abundance: many; CDR3nt: TGTGCCAGTACCAACCCCACAAACCAGGATGGCTACACCTTC; CDR3aa: CASTNPTNQDGYTF
d_gene: TRBD1; v_gene: TRBV11-2; len: 16; j_gene: TRBJ2-7; abundance: many; CDR3nt: TGTGCCAGCAGCTTACAACCTACCGGGACAGTGGGGGAGCAGTACTTC; CDR3aa: CASSLQPTGTVGEQYF
d_gene: NA; v_gene: TRBV5-1; len: 15; j_gene: TRBJ1-3; abundance: few; CDR3nt: TGCGCCAGCAGCTCCGGCCCCAATCAAGGAAACACCATATATTTT; CDR3aa: CASSSGPNQGNTIYF
d_gene: NA; v_gene: TRBV20-1; len: 16; j_gene: TRBJ2-1; abundance: many; CDR3nt: TGCAGTGCTAGAGATGTGAGGGCCGGGTCCTACAATGAGCAGTTCTTC; CDR3aa: CSARDVRAGSYNEQFF
d_gene: TRBD1; v_gene: TRBV5-1; len: 15; j_gene: TRBJ1-2; abundance: few; CDR3nt: TGCGCCAGCAGCTTGGTCGGACAGGGGAGTTATGGCTACACCTTC; CDR3aa: CASSLVGQGSYGYTF
d_gene: NA; v_gene: TRBV12-3/TRBV12-4; len: 14; j_gene: TRBJ2-7; abundance: NA; CDR3nt: TGTGCCAGCAGGAAGGTCGGGACCTTCTACGAGCAGTACTTC; CDR3aa: CASRKVGTFYEQYF
d_gene: TRBD1; v_gene: TRBV28; len: 16; j_gene: TRBJ1-5; abundance: NA; CDR3nt: TGTGCCAGCAGTTCGGAGACAGGGAGGGGAGATCAGCCCCAGCATTTT; CDR3aa: CASSSETGRGDQPQHF
d_gene: TRBD2; v_gene: TRBV6-1; len: 16; j_gene: TRBJ2-2; abundance: NA; CDR3nt: TGTGCCAGCAGTGAACTAGCGGGAGGAGGCACCGGGGAGCTGTTTTTT; CDR3aa: CASSELAGGGTGELFF
d_gene: TRBD2; v_gene: TRBV2; len: 15; j_gene: TRBJ2-1; abundance: many; CDR3nt: TGTGCCAGCAGTCAAGGACTAGCCCACTACAATGAGCAGTTCTTC; CDR3aa: CASSQGLAHYNEQFF
d_gene: NA; v_gene: TRBV6-1; len: 13; j_gene: TRBJ1-2; abundance: many; CDR3nt: TGTGCCAGCAGCGGTCAGGGCGGATATGGCTACACCTTC; CDR3aa: CASSGQGGYGYTF
d_gene: NA; v_gene: TRBV3-1; len: 13; j_gene: TRBJ2-5; abundance: few; CDR3nt: TGTGCCAGCAGCCAAGTATACCAAGAGACCCAGTACTTC; CDR3aa: CASSQVYQETQYF
d_gene: TRBD2; v_gene: TRBV20-1; len: 17; j_gene: TRBJ2-7; abundance: few; CDR3nt: TGCAGTGCTAATTCGGGTGCAGCCAGCGGGAGATTTTACGAGCAGTACTTC; CDR3aa: CSANSGAASGRFYEQYF
d_gene: NA; v_gene: TRBV28; len: 14; j_gene: TRBJ1-1; abundance: many; CDR3nt: TGTGCCAGCAATGAGGGGGGGGTGAACACTGAAGCTTTCTTT; CDR3aa: CASNEGGVNTEAFF
d_gene: NA; v_gene: TRBV12-3/TRBV12-4; len: 16; j_gene: TRBJ1-6; abundance: NA; CDR3nt: TGTGCCAGCACTTCCACCCAAGACAGGCGGATTTCACCCCTCCACTTT; CDR3aa: CASTSTQDRRISPLHF
d_gene: TRBD2; v_gene: TRBV4-1; len: 19; j_gene: TRBJ2-3; abundance: few; CDR3nt: TGCGCCAGCAGCCAAGATCCCGGACTAGCGGGAGGCTCTACAGATACGCAGTATTTT; CDR3aa: CASSQDPGLAGGSTDTQYF
d_gene: TRBD2; v_gene: TRBV27; len: 17; j_gene: TRBJ2-3; abundance: few; CDR3nt: TGTGCCAGCAGTCCCTCGGGGGGACTAGCGGGCACAGATACGCAGTATTTT; CDR3aa: CASSPSGGLAGTDTQYF
d_gene: NA; v_gene: TRBV20-1; len: 13; j_gene: TRBJ2-7; abundance: NA; CDR3nt: TGCAGTGCTGGGGACTCGAGCTCCTACGAGCAGTACTTC; CDR3aa: CSAGDSSSYEQYF
d_gene: NA; v_gene: TRBV20-1; len: 14; j_gene: TRBJ1-4; abundance: many; CDR3nt: TGCAGTGCCCCCATGGCCAGGGCAAATGAAAAACTGTTTTTT; CDR3aa: CSAPMARANEKLFF
d_gene: NA; v_gene: TRBV20-1; len: 15; j_gene: TRBJ2-7; abundance: many; CDR3nt: TGCAGTGCTAGGGTGAAGCGGGCGACCTCCTACGAGCAGTACTTC; CDR3aa: CSARVKRATSYEQYF
d_gene: NA; v_gene: TRBV4-1; len: 15; j_gene: TRBJ1-1; abundance: NA; CDR3nt: TGCGCCAGCAGCCAAACTCGACATGTCAGCACTGAAGCTTTCTTT; CDR3aa: CASSQTRHVSTEAFF
d_gene: TRBD2; v_gene: TRBV28; len: 16; j_gene: TRBJ2-7; abundance: many; CDR3nt: TGTGCCAGCAGTTTGGGGGGGACTAGCGGATCCTACGAGCAGTACTTC; CDR3aa: CASSLGGTSGSYEQYF
d_gene: NA; v_gene: TRBV9; len: 13; j_gene: TRBJ2-7; abundance: many; CDR3nt: TGTGCCAGCAGCAAGGCCTTTCAGGGGGAGCAGTACTTC; CDR3aa: CASSKAFQGEQYF
d_gene: NA; v_gene: TRBV7-9; len: 16; j_gene: TRBJ2-2; abundance: NA; CDR3nt: TGTGCCAGCAGCTTTAGACTAGAGGACACCACCGGGGAGCTGTTTTTT; CDR3aa: CASSFRLEDTTGELFF
d_gene: NA; v_gene: TRBV15; len: 15; j_gene: TRBJ1-1; abundance: few; CDR3nt: TGTGCCACCAGCAGAGAAAAGGCGATGAACACTGAAGCTTTCTTT; CDR3aa: CATSREKAMNTEAFF
d_gene: TRBD1; v_gene: TRBV20-1; len: 15; j_gene: TRBJ2-3; abundance: NA; CDR3nt: TGCAGTGTATACCGGCGACAGGGTAGCACAGATACGCAGTATTTT; CDR3aa: CSVYRRQGSTDTQYF
d_gene: NA; v_gene: TRBV6-1; len: 15; j_gene: TRBJ2-7; abundance: many; CDR3nt: TGTGCCAGCACCGAAACTGTAGCGGCCTCCTACGAGCAGTACTTC; CDR3aa: CASTETVAASYEQYF
d_gene: TRBD1; v_gene: TRBV7-8; len: 14; j_gene: TRBJ1-5; abundance: many; CDR3nt: TGTGCCAGCAGCCAGGGACAGCAGAATCAGCCCCAGCATTTT; CDR3aa: CASSQGQQNQPQHF
d_gene: TRBD1; v_gene: TRBV29-1; len: 17; j_gene: TRBJ2-1; abundance: NA; CDR3nt: TGCAGCGTTGAAGAAATTGACAGGGGCCCTTCCTACAATGAGCAGTTCTTC; CDR3aa: CSVEEIDRGPSYNEQFF
d_gene: TRBD2; v_gene: TRBV20-1; len: 16; j_gene: TRBJ2-7; abundance: many; CDR3nt: TGCAGTGCTCCGGGACTAGCGGGAGAGGGGGCCTACGAGCAGTACTTC; CDR3aa: CSAPGLAGEGAYEQYF
d_gene: TRBD1; v_gene: TRBV28; len: 16; j_gene: TRBJ1-5; abundance: few; CDR3nt: TGTGCCAGCAGTACTCCGGGACAGGGAGTTGGCCAGCCCCAGCATTTT; CDR3aa: CASSTPGQGVGQPQHF
d_gene: TRBD1; v_gene: TRBV5-1; len: 16; j_gene: TRBJ1-1; abundance: NA; CDR3nt: TGCGCCAGCCCCCCGCAGAGGGACAGAATGAACACTGAAGCTTTCTTT; CDR3aa: CASPPQRDRMNTEAFF
d_gene: TRBD1; v_gene: TRBV19; len: 15; j_gene: TRBJ1-4; abundance: NA; CDR3nt: TGTGCCAGTAGTATCCCGACAGGGGTTAATGAAAAACTGTTTTTT; CDR3aa: CASSIPTGVNEKLFF
d_gene: TRBD2; v_gene: TRBV12-3/TRBV12-4; len: 14; j_gene: TRBJ2-7; abundance: many; CDR3nt: TGTGCCAGCAGTCGGGGGGACTTCTCCTACGAGCAGTACTTC; CDR3aa: CASSRGDFSYEQYF
d_gene: NA; v_gene: TRBV28; len: 15; j_gene: TRBJ2-7; abundance: few; CDR3nt: TGTGCCAGCAGTTTATCCCCCGGCAGGTCCTACGAGCAGTACTTC; CDR3aa: CASSLSPGRSYEQYF
d_gene: TRBD1; v_gene: TRBV30; len: 15; j_gene: TRBJ2-7; abundance: many; CDR3nt: TGTGCCTGGAGACGAACAGGGGCAACCCATTACCCCCAATACTTC; CDR3aa: CAWRRTGATHYPQYF
d_gene: NA; v_gene: TRBV28; len: 10; j_gene: TRBJ2-1; abundance: NA; CDR3nt: TGTGCCAGCAGTTTGGAGGTTCAGTTCTTC; CDR3aa: CASSLEVQFF
d_gene: NA; v_gene: TRBV19; len: 16; j_gene: TRBJ2-5; abundance: many; CDR3nt: TGTGCCAGTAGTATCCCTGTTGGGGTAGGGCAAGAGACCCAGTACTTC; CDR3aa: CASSIPVGVGQETQYF
d_gene: NA; v_gene: TRBV27; len: 16; j_gene: TRBJ1-6; abundance: NA; CDR3nt: TGTGCCAGCAGTTTGGGGGGCGGACCATATAATTCACCCCTCCACTTT; CDR3aa: CASSLGGGPYNSPLHF
d_gene: NA; v_gene: TRBV5-5; len: 13; j_gene: TRBJ1-1; abundance: NA; CDR3nt: TGTGCCAGCAGCTTGACGGTAAGGACTGAAGCTTTCTTT; CDR3aa: CASSLTVRTEAFF
d_gene: NA; v_gene: TRBV5-1; len: 15; j_gene: TRBJ2-3; abundance: few; CDR3nt: TGCGCCGGCAGCTTGGTTGGGAGAAACACAGATACGCAGTATTTT; CDR3aa: CAGSLVGRNTDTQYF